This is a list of T cell receptor beta chains from one sample in a study of identifying expanded T cells in peripheral blood. The data were produced by immunoSEQ multiplex PCR, yet TCRdb's version contains in-frame clones alone and is incomplete. The sample holds around 82,000 clones; less than 90% are singletons and the top ten take around 20%. Sample: blood. Receptors were obtained from a person aged 18-69 years in good health. The CDR3 runs from the conserved cysteine through the conserved F or W. Fields, in order: J gene, CDR3 length, D gene, V gene, clone size, CDR3 protein, CDR3 DNA. A D gene is named only where the DNA matches it firmly. The size of a clone is reported for some rows only, either as once, few or many, or as a class for expanded clones.

>TRBJ2-5|16|TRBD2|TRBV19|NA
CASSIEARTSDETQYF
TGTGCCAGTAGTATCGAAGCTCGGACTAGCGATGAGACCCAGTACTTC
>TRBJ1-1|15|NA|TRBV27|NA
CASSPWTEVHTEAFF
TGTGCCAGCAGTCCCTGGACCGAAGTCCACACTGAAGCTTTCTTT
>TRBJ2-1|11|NA|TRBV28|NA
CASFRYNEQFF
TGTGCCAGTTTCCGTTACAATGAGCAGTTCTTC
>TRBJ2-7|15|TRBD2|TRBV9|few
CASSVGGTSRNEQYF
TGTGCCAGCAGCGTAGGTGGGACTAGCAGAAACGAGCAGTACTTC
>TRBJ2-7|16|TRBD1|TRBV7-2|NA
CASSAWDRDWGNEQYF
TGTGCCAGCAGCGCCTGGGACAGGGACTGGGGGAACGAGCAGTACTTC
>TRBJ2-3|15|TRBD2|TRBV5-1|NA
CASSPGLPSTDTQYF
TGCGCCAGCAGCCCGGGACTACCGAGCACAGATACGCAGTATTTT
>TRBJ2-2|17|TRBD2|TRBV7-3|once
CASSPRTSGMNTGELFF
TGTGCCAGCAGCCCCCGGACTAGCGGGATGAACACCGGGGAGCTGTTTTTT
>TRBJ1-3|16|NA|TRBV5-3|NA
CARSLGVDISGNTIYF
TGTGCCAGAAGCTTGGGGGTGGACATCTCTGGAAACACCATATATTTT
>TRBJ2-7|14|NA|TRBV18|NA
CASSPRDNSYEQYF
TGTGCCAGCTCACCCCGGGACAACTCCTACGAGCAGTACTTC
>TRBJ2-5|14|NA|TRBV7-2|NA
CATSLGGGKETQYF
TGTGCCACTTCACTGGGGGGCGGGAAGGAGACCCAGTACTTC
>TRBJ2-7|16|TRBD2|TRBV5-1|once
CASSLGGGRASYEQYF
TGCGCCAGCAGCTTGGGTGGCGGGAGGGCCTCCTACGAGCAGTACTTC
>TRBJ2-7|13|TRBD1|TRBV2|NA
CASSGQGGYEQYF
TGTGCCAGCAGTGGACAGGGGGGCTACGAGCAGTACTTC
>TRBJ2-1|14|TRBD1|TRBV29-1|NA
CSGYGTGSYNEQFF
TGCAGCGGCTACGGGACAGGATCCTACAATGAGCAGTTCTTC
>TRBJ2-5|13|TRBD1|TRBV6-5|NA
CASSYATGGTQYF
TGTGCCAGCAGTTACGCGACAGGGGGGACCCAGTACTTC
>TRBJ2-2|18|TRBD1|TRBV5-1|once
CASSLIPHVTGGTGELFF
TGCGCCAGCAGCTTGATCCCGCACGTTACAGGGGGCACCGGGGAGCTGTTTTTT
>TRBJ2-7|14|TRBD2|TRBV29-1|NA
CSVKPGLGSYEQYF
TGCAGCGTAAAGCCGGGACTAGGATCCTACGAGCAGTACTTC
>TRBJ1-5|15|NA|TRBV19|NA
CASSIDLGPDQPQHF
TGTGCCAGTAGTATAGACCTAGGGCCGGATCAGCCCCAGCATTTT
>TRBJ1-5|15|TRBD1|TRBV7-2|NA
CASSWGQGIGQPQHF
TGTGCCAGCAGCTGGGGACAGGGAATCGGTCAGCCCCAGCATTTT
>TRBJ1-2|12|NA|TRBV7-9|NA
CASGKKGFGYTF
TGTGCCAGTGGAAAAAAGGGGTTTGGCTACACCTTC
>TRBJ1-1|11|NA|TRBV6-5|NA
CASSDGTEAFF
TGTGCCAGCAGTGACGGCACTGAAGCTTTCTTT
>TRBJ1-2|12|TRBD1|TRBV19|NA
CASRTGRYGYTF
TGTGCCAGTCGGACAGGGAGATATGGCTACACCTTC
>TRBJ2-7|15|TRBD2|TRBV4-3|once
CASSQVGSGSSEQYF
TGCGCCAGCAGCCAAGTGGGTAGCGGGAGTTCCGAGCAGTACTTC
>TRBJ2-1|19|TRBD2|TRBV2|NA
CASSEVSGRELGDGNEQFF
TGTGCCAGCAGTGAAGTATCGGGGCGGGAGTTGGGGGACGGCAATGAGCAGTTCTTC
>TRBJ2-2|16|NA|TRBV7-3|NA
CASSLTGGRDTGELFF
TGTGCCAGCAGCTTAACGGGTGGTAGGGACACCGGGGAGCTGTTTTTT
>TRBJ2-1|15|TRBD2|TRBV7-7|NA
CASSLLGTSPGEQFF
TGTGCTAGCAGCTTATTAGGGACTAGCCCTGGAGAGCAGTTCTTC
>TRBJ1-3|13|NA|TRBV6-4|NA
CASRTVEGNTIYF
TGTGCCAGCCGGACAGTTGAAGGAAACACCATATATTTT
>TRBJ1-2|14|NA|TRBV18|NA
CASTPQGSNYGYTF
TGTGCCAGCACACCACAGGGTAGCAACTATGGCTACACCTTC
>TRBJ2-2|15|TRBD1|TRBV19|NA
CASSRGQGWSGELFF
TGTGCCAGTAGCAGGGGACAGGGATGGTCCGGGGAGCTGTTTTTT
>TRBJ1-2|15|TRBD1|TRBV25-1|NA
CASSEYGGQGYGYTF
TGTGCCAGCAGTGAATATGGAGGACAGGGCTATGGCTACACCTTC
>TRBJ2-1|14|TRBD2|TRBV7-3|NA
CASGERGVQREQFF
TGTGCCAGCGGAGAGCGGGGGGTACAAAGGGAGCAGTTCTTC
>TRBJ2-6|19|TRBD2|TRBV2|NA
CASSARGLAGRSGANVLTF
TGTGCCAGCAGCGCCCGGGGACTAGCGGGGAGATCTGGGGCCAACGTCCTGACTTTC
>TRBJ2-2|15|TRBD2|TRBV11-2|once
CASTLAGGPYGELFF
TGTGCCAGCACTTTGGCGGGAGGGCCTTACGGGGAGCTGTTTTTT
>TRBJ1-1|13|NA|TRBV7-2|NA
CASSLRQRPEAFF
TGTGCCAGCAGCCTACGTCAAAGACCAGAAGCTTTCTTT
>TRBJ1-4|14|NA|TRBV11-3|NA
CASSPGRGDEKLFF
TGTGCCAGCAGCCCAGGACGGGGAGATGAAAAACTGTTTTTT
>TRBJ1-5|13|NA|TRBV19|NA
CASSMSTESPQHF
TGTGCCAGTAGTATGAGTACGGAGTCGCCCCAGCATTTT